These T cell receptor beta chains were read from a single sample in a study of Ad26.COV2.S vaccination and SARS-CoV-2 variants. The repertoire was sequenced with immunoSEQ multiplex PCR; TCRdb's copy has only in-frame clones and lacks some. The sample carries about 470,000 clones, 90% recorded once. This material consisted of peripheral blood, taken in a trial of Ad26.COV2.S vaccine versus placebo. The receptors were sampled from a person between 18 and 59 years old who received the Ad26.COV2.S COVID-19 vaccine or a placebo. CDR3s include the opening cysteine and the closing phenylalanine or tryptophan. The D gene is left open where the match is weak. Only part of the rows carry a size: once, few, many, or a class if the clone is expanded.

>TRBV5-1|.|.|TRBJ2-3|15
TGCGCCAGCAGCTTGGACAGCACTAGCACAGATACGCAGTATTTT
CASSLDSTSTDTQYF
>TRBV27|.|once|TRBJ2-6|18
TGTGCCAGCAGTCCCCACGCGGGTTATAGCTCTGGGGCCAACGTCCTGACTTTC
CASSPHAGYSSGANVLTF
>TRBV19|TRBD2|.|TRBJ2-3|12
TGTGCCAGTAGGCTAGCGGGGGATACGCAGTATTTT
CASRLAGDTQYF
>TRBV3-1/TRBV3-2|TRBD2|.|TRBJ2-5|17
TGTGCCAGCAGCCAAGATTTGATAGCGGGAGACCAAGAGACCCAGTACTTC
CASSQDLIAGDQETQYF
>TRBV5-4|.|.|TRBJ1-5|14
TGTGCCAGCAGCTTGCAACCTAGCAATCAGCCCCAGCATTTT
CASSLQPSNQPQHF
>TRBV18|TRBD1|.|TRBJ2-7|13
TGTGCCAGCTCCCGGCTCGACAGGGAAGAACCATACTTC
CASSRLDREEPYF
>TRBV7-6|TRBD1|.|TRBJ1-3|17
TGTGCCAGCAGCTTATTTGGACAGGGATACTCTGGAAACACCATATATTTT
CASSLFGQGYSGNTIYF
>TRBV14|.|once|TRBJ2-1|15
TGTGCCAGCAGCCAATGGGGGAGTTCCTACAATGAGCAGTTCTTC
CASSQWGSSYNEQFF
>TRBV28|TRBD1|.|TRBJ1-6|16
TGTGCCAGCAGTTCCCCGACAGGGGGCAATAATTCACCCCTCCACTTT
CASSSPTGGNNSPLHF
>TRBV11-3|TRBD2|.|TRBJ2-1|18
TGTGCCAGCAGCTTAGGGAATGGGAGGGGAAGTGCCTACAATGAGCAGTTCTTC
CASSLGNGRGSAYNEQFF
>TRBV11-3|.|.|TRBJ2-1|15
TGTGCCAGCAGCTTTGGTAGGGGCGCCGGGGGTGAGCAGTTCTTC
CASSFGRGAGGEQFF
>TRBV5-1|.|.|TRBJ2-7|19
TGCGCCAGCAGCTTGGGGCGGACAATCAAGCACTCAAGCTCCTACGAGCAGTACTTC
CASSLGRTIKHSSSYEQYF
>TRBV5-1|.|.|TRBJ2-1|19
TGCGCCAGCAGCTTGTCGGTGGCGGCGGGGTTGAAGTCCTACAATGAGCAGTTCTTC
CASSLSVAAGLKSYNEQFF
>TRBV19|.|.|TRBJ1-1|14
TGTGCCAGTAGTATCGGGGTTCTGAACACTGAAGCTTTCTTT
CASSIGVLNTEAFF
>TRBV28|.|.|TRBJ1-1|11
TGTGCCAGCAGGGGACGCCCTGAAGCTTTCTTT
CASRGRPEAFF
>TRBV6-2/TRBV6-3|TRBD2|once|TRBJ2-7|16
TGTGCCAGCAGTTACGTAGTAGCGGGAGTTCGCTACGAGCAGTACTTC
CASSYVVAGVRYEQYF